Sequencing of this T cell receptor (beta chain) was carried out in a study of blood T cells in healthy people across ages. To note about this clonotype: No antigen is known for it.

Whole-study findings and limits: The long-lived group displayed more naive CD4+ cells, plus higher diversity, than the aged donors did.

The germline V and J ends were trimmed by 6 bases and 1 base, with 12 bases remaining between them. From germline, CDR1 is MDHEN and CDR2 SYDVKM. The CDR3 totals 14 residues. With a J-beta primer mix and a sample-barcoded 5' primer, a second PCR ran roughly 6 to 11 cycles. MiXCR, applied by TCRdb to the 5' RACE reads, yields one record per CDR3 protein. The data show around 790,000 distinct CDR3 sequences, roughly 44% seen once. The sequencing sample was made of blood. The chain employs TRBV28 and TRBJ1-1; D possibly corresponds to TRBD1 (6 bases). This receptor was taken from a man in his fifties or sixties in good health. In DNA, the CDR3 is TGTGCCAGCAGGCCATTACAGGGGAACACTGAAGCTTTCTTT. Protein product: CASRPLQGNTEAFF.